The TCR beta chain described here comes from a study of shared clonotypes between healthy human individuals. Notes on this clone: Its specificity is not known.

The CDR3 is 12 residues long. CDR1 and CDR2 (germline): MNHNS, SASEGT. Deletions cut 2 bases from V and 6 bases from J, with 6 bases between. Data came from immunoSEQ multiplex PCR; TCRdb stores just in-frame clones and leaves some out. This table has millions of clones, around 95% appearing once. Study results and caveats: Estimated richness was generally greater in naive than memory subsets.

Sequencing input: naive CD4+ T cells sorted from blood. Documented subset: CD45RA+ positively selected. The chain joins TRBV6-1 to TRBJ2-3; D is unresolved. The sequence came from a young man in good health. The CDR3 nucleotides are TGTGCCAGCAGTGAATCACTGGATACGCAGTATTTT. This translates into CASSESLDTQYF.